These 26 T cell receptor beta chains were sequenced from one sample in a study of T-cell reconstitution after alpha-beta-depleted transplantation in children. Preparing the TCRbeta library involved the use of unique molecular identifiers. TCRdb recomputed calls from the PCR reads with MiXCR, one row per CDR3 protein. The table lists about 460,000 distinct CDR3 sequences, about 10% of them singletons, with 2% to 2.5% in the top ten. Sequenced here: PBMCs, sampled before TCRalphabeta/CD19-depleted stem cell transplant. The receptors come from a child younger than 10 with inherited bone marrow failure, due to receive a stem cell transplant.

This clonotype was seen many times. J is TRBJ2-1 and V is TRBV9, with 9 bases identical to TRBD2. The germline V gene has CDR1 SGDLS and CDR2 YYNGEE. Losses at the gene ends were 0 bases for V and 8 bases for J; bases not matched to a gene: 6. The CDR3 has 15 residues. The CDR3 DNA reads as TGTGCCAGCAGCGTAGGGGCTAGCGGGATGCATGAGCAGTTCTTC. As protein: CASSVGASGMHEQFF.

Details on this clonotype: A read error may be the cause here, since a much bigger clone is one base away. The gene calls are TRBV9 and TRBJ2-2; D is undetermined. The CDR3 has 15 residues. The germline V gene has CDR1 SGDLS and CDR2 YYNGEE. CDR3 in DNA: TGTGCCACCAGCGTAGTGAGCCTGGGCACCGGGGAGCTGTTTTTT. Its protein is CATSVVSLGTGELFF.

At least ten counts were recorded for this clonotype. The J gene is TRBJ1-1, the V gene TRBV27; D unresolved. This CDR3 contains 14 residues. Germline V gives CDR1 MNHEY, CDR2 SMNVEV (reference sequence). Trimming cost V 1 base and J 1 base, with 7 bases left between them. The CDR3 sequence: CASSLFPGNTEAFF. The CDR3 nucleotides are TGTGCCAGCAGTTTATTTCCAGGGAACACTGAAGCTTTCTTT.

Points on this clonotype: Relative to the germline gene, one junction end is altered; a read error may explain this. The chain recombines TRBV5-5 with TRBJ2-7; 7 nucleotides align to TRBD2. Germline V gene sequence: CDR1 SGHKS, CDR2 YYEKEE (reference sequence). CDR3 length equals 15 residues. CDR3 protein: CASSFSSGSSYDQYF. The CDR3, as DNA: TGTGCCAGCAGCTTCTCTAGCGGAAGCTCCTACGACCAGTACTTC. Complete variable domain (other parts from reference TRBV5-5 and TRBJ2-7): DAGVTQSPTHLIKTRGQQVTLRCSPISGHKSVSWYQQVLGQGPQFIFQYYEKEERGRGNFPDRFSARQFPNYSSELNVNALLLGDSALYLCASSFSSGSSYDQYFGPGTRLTVT.

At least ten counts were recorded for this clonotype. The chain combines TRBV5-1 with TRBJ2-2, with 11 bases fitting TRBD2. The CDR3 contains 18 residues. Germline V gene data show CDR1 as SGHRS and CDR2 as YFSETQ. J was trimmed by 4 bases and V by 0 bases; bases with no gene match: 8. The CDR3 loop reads CASSLGLAGLWGTGELFF. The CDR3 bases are TGCGCCAGCAGCTTGGGACTAGCGGGACTTTGGGGCACCGGGGAGCTGTTTTTT.

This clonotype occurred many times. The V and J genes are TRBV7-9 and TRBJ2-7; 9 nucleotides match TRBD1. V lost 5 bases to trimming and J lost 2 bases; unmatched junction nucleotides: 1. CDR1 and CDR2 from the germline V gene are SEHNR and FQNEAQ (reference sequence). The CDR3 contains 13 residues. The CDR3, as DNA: TGTGCCAGCAGCCGGACAGGGGCCTACGAGCAGTACTTC. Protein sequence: CASSRTGAYEQYF.

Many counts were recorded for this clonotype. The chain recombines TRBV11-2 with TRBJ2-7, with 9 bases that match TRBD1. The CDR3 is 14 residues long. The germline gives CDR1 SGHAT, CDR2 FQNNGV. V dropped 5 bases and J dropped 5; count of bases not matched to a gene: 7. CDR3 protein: CASSPGTGWNEQYF. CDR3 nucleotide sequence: TGTGCCAGCAGCCCAGGGACAGGGTGGAACGAGCAGTACTTC. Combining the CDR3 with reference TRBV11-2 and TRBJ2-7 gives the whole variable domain EAGVAQSPRYKIIEKRQSVAFWCNPISGHATLYWYQQILGQGPKLLIQFQNNGVVDDSQLPKDRFSAERLKGVDSTLKIQPAKLEDSAVYLCASSPGTGWNEQYFGPGTRLTVT.

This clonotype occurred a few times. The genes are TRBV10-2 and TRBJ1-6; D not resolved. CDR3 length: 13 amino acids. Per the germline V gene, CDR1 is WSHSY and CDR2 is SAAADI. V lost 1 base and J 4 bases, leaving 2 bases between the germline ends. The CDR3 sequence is CASSEFYNSPLHF. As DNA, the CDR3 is TGCGCCAGCAGTGAGTTTTATAATTCACCCCTCCACTTT.

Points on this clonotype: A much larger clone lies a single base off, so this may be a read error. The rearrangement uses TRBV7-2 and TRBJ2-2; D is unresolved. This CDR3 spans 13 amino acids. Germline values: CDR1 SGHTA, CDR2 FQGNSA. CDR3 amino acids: CAISSDMTGELFF. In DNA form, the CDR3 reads TGTGCCATCAGCTCGGATATGACCGGGGAGCTGTTTTTT. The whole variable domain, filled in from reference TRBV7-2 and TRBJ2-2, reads GAGVSQSPSNKVTEKGKDVELRCDPISGHTALYWYRQSLGQGLEFLIYFQGNSAPDKSGLPSDRFSAERTGGSVSTLTIQRTQQEDSAVYLCAISSDMTGELFFGEGSRLTVL.

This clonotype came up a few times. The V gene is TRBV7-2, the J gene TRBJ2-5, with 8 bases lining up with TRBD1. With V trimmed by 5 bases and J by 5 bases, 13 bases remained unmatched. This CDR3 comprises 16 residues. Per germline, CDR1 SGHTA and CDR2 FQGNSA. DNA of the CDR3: TGTGCCAGCAGCATCTATCCGACAGGGGCGAGGGAGACCCAGTACTTC. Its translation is CASSIYPTGARETQYF.

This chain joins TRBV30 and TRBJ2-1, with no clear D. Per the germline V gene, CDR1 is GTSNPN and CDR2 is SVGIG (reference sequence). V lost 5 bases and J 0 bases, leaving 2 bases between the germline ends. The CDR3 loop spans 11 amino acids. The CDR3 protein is CAWGSYNEQFF. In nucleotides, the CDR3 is TGTGCCTGGGGCTCCTACAATGAGCAGTTCTTC.

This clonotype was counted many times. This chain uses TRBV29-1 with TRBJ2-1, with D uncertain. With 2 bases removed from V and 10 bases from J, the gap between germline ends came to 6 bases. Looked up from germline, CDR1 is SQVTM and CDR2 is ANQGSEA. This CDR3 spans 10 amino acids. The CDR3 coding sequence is TGCAGCGTTGAAAGGACCGAGCAGTTCTTC. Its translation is CSVERTEQFF.

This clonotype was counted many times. The DNA of the CDR3 is TGCAGCGTTGAGCTAGCGGGAGGACCCTTAGATACGCAGTATTTT. As protein: CSVELAGGPLDTQYF. The rearrangement joins TRBV29-1 to TRBJ2-3; 11 positions match TRBD2. The V segment lost 3 bases and the J segment 5 bases; nucleotides outside the gene matches: 7. CDR1 SQVTM and CDR2 ANQGSEA come from the germline V gene. This CDR3 contains 15 residues.

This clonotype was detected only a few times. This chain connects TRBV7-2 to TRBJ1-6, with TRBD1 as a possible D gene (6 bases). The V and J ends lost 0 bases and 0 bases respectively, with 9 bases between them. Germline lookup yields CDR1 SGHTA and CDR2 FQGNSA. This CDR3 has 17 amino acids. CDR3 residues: CASSLAGTSSYNSPLHF. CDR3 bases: TGTGCCAGCAGCTTAGCAGGGACAAGCTCCTATAATTCACCCCTCCACTTT.

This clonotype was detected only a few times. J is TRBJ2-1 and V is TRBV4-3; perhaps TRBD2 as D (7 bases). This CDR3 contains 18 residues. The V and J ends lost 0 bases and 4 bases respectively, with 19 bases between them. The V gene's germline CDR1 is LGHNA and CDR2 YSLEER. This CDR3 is CASSQEDRGEGVYNEQFF. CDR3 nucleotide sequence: TGCGCCAGCAGCCAAGAGGATCGGGGGGAGGGGGTTTACAATGAGCAGTTCTTC.

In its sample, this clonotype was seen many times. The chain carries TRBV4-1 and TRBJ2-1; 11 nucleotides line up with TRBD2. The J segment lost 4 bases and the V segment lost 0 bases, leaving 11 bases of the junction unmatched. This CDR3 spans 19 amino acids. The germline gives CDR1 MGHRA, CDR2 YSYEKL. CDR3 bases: TGCGCCAGCAGCCAAGATCCTAGCGGGAGGTTTGACCCGTACAATGAGCAGTTCTTC. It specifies CASSQDPSGRFDPYNEQFF.

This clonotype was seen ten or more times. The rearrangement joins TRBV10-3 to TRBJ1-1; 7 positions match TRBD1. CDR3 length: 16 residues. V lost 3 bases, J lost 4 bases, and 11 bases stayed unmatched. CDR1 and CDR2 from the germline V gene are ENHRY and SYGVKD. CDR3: CAISDYPTGDRTEAFF. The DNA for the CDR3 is TGTGCCATCAGTGATTACCCAACAGGGGATCGCACTGAAGCTTTCTTT.

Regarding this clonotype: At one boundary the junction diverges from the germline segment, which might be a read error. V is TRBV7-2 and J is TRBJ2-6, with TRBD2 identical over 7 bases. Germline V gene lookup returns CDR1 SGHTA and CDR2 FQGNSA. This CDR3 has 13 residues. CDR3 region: CASSWGRANVPTF. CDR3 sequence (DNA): TGTGCCAGCAGCTGGGGGAGGGCCAACGTCCCGACTTTC.

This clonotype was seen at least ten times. CDR3 loop: CASSLSWTGFHSGANVLTF. In nucleotides, the CDR3 is TGCGCCAGCAGCCTCTCCTGGACAGGCTTCCACTCTGGGGCCAACGTCCTGACTTTC. The chain couples TRBV4-1 to TRBJ2-6, with 7 bases aligning to TRBD1. Germline CDR1 MGHRA, CDR2 YSYEKL. V dropped 4 bases and J dropped 0; count of bases not matched to a gene: 12. CDR3 length equals 19 residues.

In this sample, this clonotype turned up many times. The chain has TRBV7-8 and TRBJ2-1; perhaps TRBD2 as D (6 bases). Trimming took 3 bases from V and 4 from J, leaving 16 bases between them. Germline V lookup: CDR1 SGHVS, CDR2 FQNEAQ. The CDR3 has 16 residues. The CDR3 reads CASSFPGGASYNEQFF. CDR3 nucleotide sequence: TGTGCCAGCAGCTTCCCCGGAGGGGCATCTTACAATGAGCAGTTCTTC. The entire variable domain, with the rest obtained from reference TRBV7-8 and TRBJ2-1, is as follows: GAGVSQSPRYKVAKRGQDVALRCDPISGHVSLFWYQQALGQGPEFLTYFQNEAQLDKSGLPSDRFFAERPEGSVSTLKIQRTQQEDSAVYLCASSFPGGASYNEQFFGPGTRLTVL.

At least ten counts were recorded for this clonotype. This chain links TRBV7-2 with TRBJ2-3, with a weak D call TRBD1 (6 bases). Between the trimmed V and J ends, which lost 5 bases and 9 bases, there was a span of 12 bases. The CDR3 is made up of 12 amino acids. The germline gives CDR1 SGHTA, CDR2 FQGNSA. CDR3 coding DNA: TGTGCCAGCAGCCGCGAGGGGACAACGCAGTATTTT. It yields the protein CASSREGTTQYF.

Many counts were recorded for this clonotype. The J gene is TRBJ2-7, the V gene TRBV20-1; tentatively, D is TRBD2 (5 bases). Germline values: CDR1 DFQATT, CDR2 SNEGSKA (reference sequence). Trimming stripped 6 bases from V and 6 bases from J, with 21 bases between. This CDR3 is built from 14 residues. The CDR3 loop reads CSAETGILPPEQYF. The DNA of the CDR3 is TGCAGTGCGGAAACGGGGATTCTTCCTCCCGAGCAGTACTTC.

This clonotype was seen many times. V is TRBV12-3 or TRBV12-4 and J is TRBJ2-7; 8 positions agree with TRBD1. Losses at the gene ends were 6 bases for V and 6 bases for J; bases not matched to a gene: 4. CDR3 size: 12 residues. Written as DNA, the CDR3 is TGTGCCAGCAGGGAGACAGGGGCCGAGCAGTACTTC. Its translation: CASRETGAEQYF.

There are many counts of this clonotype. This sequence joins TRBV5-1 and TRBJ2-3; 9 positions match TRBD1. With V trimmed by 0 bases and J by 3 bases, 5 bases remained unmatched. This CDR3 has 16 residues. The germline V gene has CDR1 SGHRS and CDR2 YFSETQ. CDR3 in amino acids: CASSLGTGEGTDTQYF. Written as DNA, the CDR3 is TGCGCCAGCAGCTTGGGGACAGGGGAAGGGACAGATACGCAGTATTTT.

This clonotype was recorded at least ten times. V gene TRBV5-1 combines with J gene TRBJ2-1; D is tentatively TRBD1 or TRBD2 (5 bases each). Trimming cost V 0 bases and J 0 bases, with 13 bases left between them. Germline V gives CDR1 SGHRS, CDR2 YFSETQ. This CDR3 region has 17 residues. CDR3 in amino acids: CASSLAAGSPSYNEQFF. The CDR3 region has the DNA TGCGCCAGCAGCTTGGCCGCAGGGAGCCCCTCCTACAATGAGCAGTTCTTC.

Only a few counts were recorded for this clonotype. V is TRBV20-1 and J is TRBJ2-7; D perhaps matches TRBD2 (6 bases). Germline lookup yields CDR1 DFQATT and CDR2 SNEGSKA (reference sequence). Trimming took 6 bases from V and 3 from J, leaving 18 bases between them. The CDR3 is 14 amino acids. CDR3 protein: CSAHGLAPGYEQYF. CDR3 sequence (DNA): TGCAGTGCCCACGGCCTAGCGCCCGGCTACGAGCAGTACTTC.